This T cell receptor (beta chain) is from a study of immune evolution from preneoplasia to lung adenocarcinoma. Only in-frame clones appear in the TCRdb table, and some are missing; sequencing was by immunoSEQ multiplex PCR. The table records more than 12,000 clones, roughly four fifths of them present only once. Trimming removed 2 bases at V and 1 base at J, with 9 bases between. Germline CDR1 is MDHEN and CDR2 is SYDVKM. This CDR3 has 15 residues. This TCR derives from a person aged 60 to 85 with lung adenocarcinoma. The rearrangement links TRBV28 to TRBJ1-5, with a weak D call TRBD1 (5 bases). Sequenced: FFPE minimally invasive lung adenocarcinoma tissue. In DNA form, the CDR3 reads TGTGCCAGCAGTTTACAGGGAGGAAGCAATCAGCCCCAGCATTTT. It codes for CASSLQGGSNQPQHF. Full variable domain (rest looked up from reference TRBV28 and TRBJ1-5): DVKVTQSSRYLVKRTGEKVFLECVQDMDHENMFWYRQDPGLGLRLIYFSYDVKMKEKGDIPEGYSVSREKKERFSLILESASTNQTSMYLCASSLQGGSNQPQHFGDGTRLSIL.